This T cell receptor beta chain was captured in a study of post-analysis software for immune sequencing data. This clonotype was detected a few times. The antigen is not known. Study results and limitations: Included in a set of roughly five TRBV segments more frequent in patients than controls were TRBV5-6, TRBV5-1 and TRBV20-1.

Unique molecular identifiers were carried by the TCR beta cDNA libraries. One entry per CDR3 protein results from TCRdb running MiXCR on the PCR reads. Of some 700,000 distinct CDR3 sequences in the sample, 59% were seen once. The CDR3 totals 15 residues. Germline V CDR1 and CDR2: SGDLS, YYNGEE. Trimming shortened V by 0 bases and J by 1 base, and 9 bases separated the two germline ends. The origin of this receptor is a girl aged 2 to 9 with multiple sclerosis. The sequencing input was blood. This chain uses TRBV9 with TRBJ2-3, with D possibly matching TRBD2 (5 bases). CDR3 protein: CASSVGSGGTDTQYF. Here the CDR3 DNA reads TGTGCCAGCAGCGTAGGATCCGGGGGCACAGATACGCAGTATTTT.